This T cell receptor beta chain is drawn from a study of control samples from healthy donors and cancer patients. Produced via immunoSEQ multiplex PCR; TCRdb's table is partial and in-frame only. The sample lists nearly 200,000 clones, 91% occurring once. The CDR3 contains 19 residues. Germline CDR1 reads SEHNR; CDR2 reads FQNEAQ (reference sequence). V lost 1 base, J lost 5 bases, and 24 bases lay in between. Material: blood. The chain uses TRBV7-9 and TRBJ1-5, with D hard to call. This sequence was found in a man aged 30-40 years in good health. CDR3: CASSLGLGPTKLRDQPQHF. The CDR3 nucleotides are TGTGCCAGCAGCTTAGGGCTCGGGCCCACGAAATTAAGGGATCAGCCCCAGCATTTT.